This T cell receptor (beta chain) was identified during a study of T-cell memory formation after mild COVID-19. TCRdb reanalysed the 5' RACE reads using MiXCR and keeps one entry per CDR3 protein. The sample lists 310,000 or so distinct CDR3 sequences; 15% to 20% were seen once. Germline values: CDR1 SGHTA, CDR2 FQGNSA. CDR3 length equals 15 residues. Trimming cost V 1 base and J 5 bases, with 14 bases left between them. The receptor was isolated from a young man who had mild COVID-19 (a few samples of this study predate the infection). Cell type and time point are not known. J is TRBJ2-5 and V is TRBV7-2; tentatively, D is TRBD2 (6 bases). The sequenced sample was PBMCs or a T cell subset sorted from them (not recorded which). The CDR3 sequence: CASSLGTGRGETQYF. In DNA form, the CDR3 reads TGTGCCAGCAGCTTAGGCACCGGACGGGGGGAGACCCAGTACTTC.